This entry lists 9 T cell receptor beta chains sequenced from one sample in a study of shared clonotypes between healthy human individuals. Clones were sequenced by immunoSEQ multiplex PCR, and TCRdb holds only the in-frame ones, with some missing. In the table there are over 2 million clones, 85% to 95% of which are singletons. The sequencing sample was made of naive CD4+ T cells sorted from blood. Described subset: CD45RA+ positively selected. Receptor source: a man younger than 30 in good health.

The V and J genes are TRBV6-6 and TRBJ1-5; no firm D call. The CDR3 runs to 16 residues. The V and J ends lost 2 bases and 2 bases respectively, with 13 bases between them. Germline lookup yields CDR1 MNHNY and CDR2 SVGAGI (reference sequence). CDR3 DNA: TGTGCCAGCAGTTACGGGCAGAGTGGGGGCAATCAGCCCCAGCATTTT. It encodes CASSYGQSGGNQPQHF.

This chain links TRBV7-9 with TRBJ2-1; 8 bases match TRBD2. The CDR3 loop spans 18 amino acids. Germline loops: CDR1 SEHNR, CDR2 FQNEAQ (reference sequence). The V gene end was trimmed by 4 bases and the J gene end by 2 bases; junction bases not matched to a gene: 13. The CDR3 sequence is CASSSRMLSGMTYNEQFF. The CDR3 DNA reads as TGTGCCAGCAGCTCTAGGATGCTTAGCGGGATGACCTACAATGAGCAGTTCTTC.

The gene calls are TRBV28 and TRBJ2-7; either TRBD1 or TRBD2 may supply D (6 bases each). The CDR3 covers 15 residues. Per the germline V gene, CDR1 is MDHEN and CDR2 is SYDVKM. V was cut by 5 bases and J by 2 bases, with 16 bases left in between. The CDR3 region has the DNA TGTGCCAGCAGTCCAACAGGGACTCCTCCCTACGAGCAGTACTTC. It encodes CASSPTGTPPYEQYF.

This clone came up once. CDR3 loop: CASVREVLTDTQYF. Here the CDR3 DNA reads TGTGCCAGCGTGCGGGAAGTTTTAACAGATACGCAGTATTTT. The chain carries TRBV2 and TRBJ2-3, with D perhaps matching TRBD2 (6 bases). The V gene's germline CDR1 is SNHLY and CDR2 FYNNEI. The CDR3 loop spans 14 amino acids. V dropped 8 bases and J dropped 3 bases, with 15 bases sitting between them.

The chain employs TRBV9 and TRBJ1-5; 8 positions agree with TRBD1. J was trimmed by 6 bases and V by 1 base; bases with no gene match: 6. The CDR3 is 15 residues long. Germline CDR1 reads SGDLS; CDR2 reads YYNGEE. CDR3 nucleotide sequence: TGTGCCAGCAGCGTAACAGGGGGTGAGAGTCAGCCCCAGCATTTT. Translation gives CASSVTGGESQPQHF.

This chain uses TRBV7-6 with TRBJ2-5, with TRBD2 identical over 11 bases. The CDR3 has 16 residues. Germline values: CDR1 SGHVS, CDR2 FNYEAQ. V lost 1 base, J lost 4 bases, and 5 bases stayed unmatched. Here the CDR3 reads CASSLGVAGGRETQYF. The CDR3, as DNA: TGTGCCAGCAGCTTAGGTGTAGCGGGGGGGCGAGAGACCCAGTACTTC.

V is TRBV28 and J is TRBJ1-1; D is perhaps TRBD1 (5 bases). Germline V gene lookup returns CDR1 MDHEN and CDR2 SYDVKM. Trimming shortened V by 2 bases and J by 0 bases, and 7 bases separated the two germline ends. The CDR3 runs to 14 residues. The CDR3 is CASSLRGMNTEAFF. In DNA, the CDR3 is TGTGCCAGCAGTTTAAGGGGAATGAACACTGAAGCTTTCTTT.

The J gene is TRBJ1-6, the V gene TRBV19; D gene uncertain. V lost 3 bases and J lost 5, with 8 bases in between. Germline loops: CDR1 LNHDA, CDR2 SQIVND (reference sequence). The CDR3 has 14 amino acids. The chain's CDR3 is CASSMISDNSPLHF. The CDR3, as DNA: TGTGCCAGTAGTATGATCAGTGATAATTCACCCCTCCACTTT.

V and J are TRBV30 and TRBJ2-7, with 9 bases lining up with TRBD1. Per germline, CDR1 GTSNPN and CDR2 SVGIG (reference sequence). CDR3 length: 13 amino acids. The V and J ends lost 7 bases and 6 bases, in that order; junction bases with no gene match: 10. In nucleotides, the CDR3 is TGTGCCTCATCCAGGACAGGGGCCTCCGAGCAGTACTTC. Residues: CASSRTGASEQYF.